This T cell receptor beta chain came from a study of blood T cell repertoires in COVID-19. Background on the study: The samples span acute and convalescent COVID-19 from the United States, Italy and Spain. In each case, the material was cDNA or gDNA derived from T cells, B-cell-depleted T cells, or PBMCs.

CDR3 length: 15 amino acids. Germline CDR1 is SGHKS and CDR2 is YYEKEE (reference sequence). V was pared by 0 bases and J by 2 bases, with 5 bases of the junction left unmatched. Authors' processing steps: Estimates of nucleated cell counts were drawn from the amplification of reference gene primers. Using immunoSEQ multiplex PCR, the repertoire was profiled, and TCRdb retains in-frame clones only, with some absent. Clone size and the V and J calls come from that table; the DNA yielded D and trimming. The sample has approximately 210,000 clones; approximately 78% are singletons. The origin of this receptor is a woman aged 40 to 50 with acute or convalescent COVID-19. Sequencing was done on a sample of peripheral blood. This chain uses TRBV5-5 with TRBJ2-7, with 7 bases fitting TRBD1. CDR3 protein: CASSLDVGTAYEQYF. DNA for the CDR3: TGTGCCAGCAGCTTGGACGTTGGGACAGCCTACGAGCAGTACTTC. The complete variable domain, with remaining parts taken from reference TRBV5-5 and TRBJ2-7, reads DAGVTQSPTHLIKTRGQQVTLRCSPISGHKSVSWYQQVLGQGPQFIFQYYEKEERGRGNFPDRFSARQFPNYSSELNVNALLLGDSALYLCASSLDVGTAYEQYFGPGTRLTVT.